These 8 T cell receptor beta chains share one sample of origin, sequenced in a study of shared clonotypes between healthy human individuals. Sequenced by immunoSEQ multiplex PCR; TCRdb stores in-frame clones only, minus some. The sample yields around 530,000 clones, roughly four fifths seen once. Specimen: PBMCs. The receptors derive from a woman aged 40 to 50 in good health. Some clones in this sample may be carry-over from other donors' samples.

The rearrangement joins TRBV14 to TRBJ2-7; perhaps TRBD1 as D (6 bases). V shed 2 bases and J shed 2 bases, with 10 bases lying between them. Germline V gives CDR1 SGHDN, CDR2 FVKESK. The CDR3 consists of 14 residues. The CDR3 sequence is CASSQLQGPYEQYF. CDR3 coding DNA: TGTGCCAGCAGCCAACTACAGGGACCCTACGAGCAGTACTTC.

This clone was recorded a few times. This sequence joins TRBV19 and TRBJ1-1; D remains ambiguous. Germline-derived CDR1 and CDR2 are LNHDA and SQIVND (reference sequence). The CDR3 spans 15 residues. V was trimmed by 3 bases and J by 0 bases, leaving 11 bases between them. The CDR3 DNA follows: TGTGCCAGTAGTATTCGCGGCAGCATGAACACTGAAGCTTTCTTT. Amino acid sequence: CASSIRGSMNTEAFF.

The rearrangement joins TRBV27 to TRBJ1-5; TRBD1 matches at 8 bases. Germline trimming cut 6 bases from V and 9 bases from J; bases unmatched to any gene: 4. The CDR3 has 12 amino acids. Germline CDR1 is MNHEY and CDR2 is SMNVEV (reference sequence). The CDR3 DNA follows: TGTGCCAGCAGCCCGGGGACAGGGCCCCAGCATTTT. Translating gives CASSPGTGPQHF.

As to this clone: The sample holds other DNA sequences that translate to the same CDR3. This chain links TRBV5-1 with TRBJ2-5; no firm D call. Germline lookup yields CDR1 SGHRS and CDR2 YFSETQ. Trimming took off 0 bases at V and 2 bases at J, with 8 bases between the two ends. The CDR3 consists of 14 residues. The CDR3 spells CASSLVPDQETQYF. The CDR3 DNA follows: TGCGCCAGCAGCTTGGTGCCAGATCAAGAGACCCAGTACTTC.

This chain uses TRBV12-2 with TRBJ2-2. TRBV12-2 is deemed a pseudogene. CDR3 length: 20 residues. CDR3 sequence (DNA): TGTGCAAGTCGCTTAGTGAGGGGTCGAGTGGCGGGTTTGAACGCCGGGGAGCTGTTTTTT. The encoded protein is CASRLVRGRVAGLNAGELFF.

CDR3 DNA: TGTGCCAGTAGTAAGGGGGACAGGGGTTGGAGCAATCAGCCCCAGCATTTT. Its protein product is CASSKGDRGWSNQPQHF. The rearrangement joins TRBV19 to TRBJ1-5; 10 nucleotides align to TRBD1. Germline-derived CDR1 and CDR2 are LNHDA and SQIVND (reference sequence). This CDR3 contains 17 residues. The V gene end was trimmed by 4 bases and the J gene end by 1 base; junction bases not matched to a gene: 7.

V is TRBV4-2 and J is TRBJ1-5; D is perhaps TRBD1 (6 bases). Trimming removed 0 bases from V and 9 bases from J, with 18 bases in between. In germline, CDR1 is LGHNA, CDR2 YNFKEQ. The CDR3 is made up of 16 amino acids. The CDR3 DNA reads TGTGCCAGCAGCCAAGATAGTGGGGCAGGGGCTGGGCCCCAGCATTTT. This codes for CASSQDSGAGAGPQHF.

The chain employs TRBV19 and TRBJ2-2, with TRBD2 identical over 8 bases. The CDR3 totals 15 residues. With V trimmed by 4 bases and J by 0 bases, 1 base remained unmatched. Per germline, CDR1 LNHDA and CDR2 SQIVND (reference sequence). CDR3 DNA: TGTGCCAGTAGTACGGGAGGGGCGAACACCGGGGAGCTGTTTTTT. Its protein is CASSTGGANTGELFF.